This T cell receptor beta chain was obtained from a study of cytomegalovirus exposure and HLA in healthy donors. Study as a whole: For the approximately 360 genotyped donors, around 76% fell within the Caucasian-associated ancestry cluster.

A multiplex PCR was run with 60 Vbeta primers and 13 Jbeta primers. Method: immunoSEQ multiplex PCR; TCRdb's copy keeps in-frame clones and lacks some. Of around 120,000 clones detected, roughly 9% appear once; the ten largest clones hold roughly 3.1%. Study-wide results and caveats: When a later analysis was performed, an Asian-associated ancestry cluster reportedly had fewer N-insertions than the roughly 690-donor mean. Being productive about 87% or about 30% of the time was typical of most TCR beta V segments in an earlier analysis.

This clone appeared a few times. Its antigen is undetermined. V lost 4 bases and J 4 bases, leaving 10 bases between the germline ends. The germline V gene has CDR1 MNHEY and CDR2 SMNVEV (reference sequence). This CDR3 is built from 13 residues. Sequencing was carried out using PBMCs. The gene calls are TRBV27 and TRBJ1-2; D may be TRBD1 (5 bases). The TCR originated in a man aged 25-45 years in good health and CMV-seronegative. DNA of the CDR3: TGTGCCAGCAGTTCGGGACTGACCTATGGCTACACCTTC. Protein product: CASSSGLTYGYTF.